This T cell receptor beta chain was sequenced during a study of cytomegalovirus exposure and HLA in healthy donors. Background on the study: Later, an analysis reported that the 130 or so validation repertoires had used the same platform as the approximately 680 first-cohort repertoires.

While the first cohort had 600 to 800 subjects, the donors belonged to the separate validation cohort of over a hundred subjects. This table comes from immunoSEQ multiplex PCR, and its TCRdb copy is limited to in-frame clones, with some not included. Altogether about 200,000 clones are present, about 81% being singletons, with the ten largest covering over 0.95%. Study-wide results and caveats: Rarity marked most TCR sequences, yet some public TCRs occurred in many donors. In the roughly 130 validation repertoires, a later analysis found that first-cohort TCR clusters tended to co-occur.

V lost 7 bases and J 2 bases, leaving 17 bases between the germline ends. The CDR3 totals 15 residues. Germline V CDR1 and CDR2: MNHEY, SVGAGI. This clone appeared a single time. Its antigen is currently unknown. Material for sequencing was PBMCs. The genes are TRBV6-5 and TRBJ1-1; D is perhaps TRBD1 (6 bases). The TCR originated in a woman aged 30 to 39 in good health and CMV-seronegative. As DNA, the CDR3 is TGTGCCAGCAACCCGAGACAGGCCAAAAACACTGAAGCTTTCTTT. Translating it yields CASNPRQAKNTEAFF.